The 14 T cell receptor beta chains listed next were all sequenced from one sample in a study. The data were produced by immunoSEQ multiplex PCR, yet TCRdb's version contains in-frame clones alone and is incomplete. The repertoire holds approximately 70,000 clones, with over 85% as singletons. The sequenced sample was PBMCs. These receptors were obtained from a man aged 35-49 years with rheumatoid arthritis.

The chain carries TRBV4-3 and TRBJ1-5, with D maybe TRBD1 (6 bases). Germline CDR1 reads LGHNA; CDR2 reads YSLEER. The CDR3 is made up of 15 amino acids. Trimming stripped 0 bases from V and 4 bases from J, with 10 bases between. The CDR3 loop reads CASSQDRGRNQPQHF. The CDR3 nucleotides read TGCGCCAGCAGCCAAGACAGGGGAAGGAATCAGCCCCAGCATTTT.

This chain uses TRBV2 with TRBJ1-2; TRBD1 matches at 8 bases. The CDR3 length is 17 residues. Germline loops: CDR1 SNHLY, CDR2 FYNNEI. The trim removed 5 bases at V and 1 base at J, leaving 12 bases unmatched. DNA for the CDR3: TGTGCCAGCAGTCCCGAGGGGGCACAGGGGGTTAACTATGGCTACACCTTC. This codes for CASSPEGAQGVNYGYTF.

The chain is built from TRBV29-1 and TRBJ2-7, with 9 positions matching TRBD2. The V gene's germline CDR1 is SQVTM and CDR2 ANQGSEA. This CDR3 region has 12 residues. V was clipped by 6 bases and J by 3 bases; unmatched bases: 3. CDR3 loop: CSVGLASYEQYF. Here the CDR3 DNA reads TGCAGCGTAGGACTAGCGAGCTACGAGCAGTACTTC.

The chain is built from TRBV6-5 and TRBJ2-1; a weak D match, TRBD2 (5 bases). The CDR3 totals 14 residues. Trimming stripped 4 bases from V and 0 bases from J, with 7 bases between. Germline V gene lookup returns CDR1 MNHEY and CDR2 SVGAGI. CDR3 in amino acids: CASSLSGSYNEQFF. CDR3 nucleotide sequence: TGTGCCAGCAGTTTAAGCGGCTCCTACAATGAGCAGTTCTTC.

The rearrangement links TRBV29-1 to TRBJ2-3, with a tentative D call TRBD2 (6 bases). The CDR3 sequence is 16 residues long. V shed 4 bases and J shed 0 bases, with 17 bases lying between them. Germline values: CDR1 SQVTM, CDR2 ANQGSEA. CDR3 coding DNA: TGCAGCGTTGGACTAGTCCAGACCTCTAGCACAGATACGCAGTATTTT. It encodes CSVGLVQTSSTDTQYF.

The J gene is TRBJ1-3, the V gene TRBV18; 10 nucleotides align to TRBD1. This CDR3 has 15 residues. In germline, CDR1 is KGHSH, CDR2 LQKENI. V dropped 2 bases and J dropped 2; count of bases not matched to a gene: 0. CDR3 region: CASSPGTGAGNTIYF. Here the CDR3 DNA reads TGTGCCAGCTCACCAGGGACAGGGGCTGGAAACACCATATATTTT.

V gene TRBV9 combines with J gene TRBJ2-7; 8 positions agree with TRBD1. Germline V gene data show CDR1 as SGDLS and CDR2 as YYNGEE. Trimming removed 3 bases from V and 0 bases from J; junction bases left unmatched: 5. The CDR3 totals 15 residues. CDR3 nucleotide sequence: TGTGCCAGCAGCGCGACAGGGGAACCCTCCTACGAGCAGTACTTC. Its protein is CASSATGEPSYEQYF. Full variable domain (remainder filled in from reference TRBV9 and TRBJ2-7): DSGVTQTPKHLITATGQRVTLRCSPRSGDLSVYWYQQSLDQGLQFLIQYYNGEERAKGNILERFSAQQFPDLHSELNLSSLELGDSALYFCASSATGEPSYEQYFGPGTRLTVT.

The V call is TRBV7-2, the J call TRBJ1-1; weak D call: TRBD1 (5 bases). Between the trimmed V and J ends, which lost 1 base and 6 bases, there was a span of 9 bases. CDR1 is SGHTA, CDR2 FQGNSA, per germline. This CDR3 contains 13 residues. The CDR3, as DNA: TGTGCCAGCAGCTTAGTATCGGGGGCTGAAGCTTTCTTT. This codes for CASSLVSGAEAFF.

The chain employs TRBV11-1 and TRBJ2-7; no clear D gene. Germline assignment: CDR1 SGHAT and CDR2 FQDESV (reference sequence). There are 12 residues in the CDR3. V gave up 2 bases and J gave up 0 bases, with 2 bases separating them. The CDR3 spells CASSLTSYEQYF. The CDR3 DNA reads as TGTGCCAGCAGCTTAACCTCCTACGAGCAGTACTTC.

V and J are TRBV27 and TRBJ2-1, with 12 positions matching TRBD2. Looked up from germline, CDR1 is MNHEY and CDR2 is SMNVEV (reference sequence). The CDR3 covers 17 residues. V dropped 5 bases and J dropped 5; count of bases not matched to a gene: 10. The CDR3 here is CASSPGLAGPPDNEQFF. The CDR3 nucleotides are TGTGCCAGCAGTCCTGGACTAGCGGGGCCCCCTGACAATGAGCAGTTCTTC.

V is TRBV19 and J is TRBJ2-3, with D tentatively TRBD1 (7 bases). V was trimmed by 5 bases and J by 4 bases, leaving 19 bases between them. Germline V gene lookup returns CDR1 LNHDA and CDR2 SQIVND (reference sequence). The CDR3 is made up of 16 amino acids. The CDR3 protein is CASSPWWQGGPDTQYF. CDR3 DNA: TGTGCCAGTAGTCCCTGGTGGCAGGGGGGCCCAGATACGCAGTATTTT. Full variable domain (missing parts from reference TRBV19 and TRBJ2-3): DGGITQSPKYLFRKEGQNVTLSCEQNLNHDAMYWYRQDPGQGLRLIYYSQIVNDFQKGDIAEGYSVSREKKESFPLTVTSAQKNPTAFYLCASSPWWQGGPDTQYFGPGTRLTVL.

Here the CDR3 DNA reads TGTGCCAGCAGCTTACTGGGGACAGGGTTGTCCGAGCAGTACTTC. Its translation: CASSLLGTGLSEQYF. The rearrangement links TRBV7-3 to TRBJ2-7; 9 positions agree with TRBD1. Trimming took 2 bases from V and 6 from J; bases not matched to a gene: 8. CDR3 length: 15 amino acids. The germline CDR1 and CDR2 sequences are SGHTA and FQGTGA.

The J gene is TRBJ2-1, the V gene TRBV5-5; no reliable D call. CDR3 length equals 15 residues. V lost 6 bases and J lost 5, with 18 bases in between. In germline, CDR1 is SGHKS, CDR2 YYEKEE (reference sequence). The CDR3 DNA reads TGTGCCAGCAACCCCAGGACCGCCGCTGACAATGAGCAGTTCTTC. This sequence encodes CASNPRTAADNEQFF.

The chain has TRBV11-2 and TRBJ1-2, with D perhaps matching TRBD1 (5 bases). From germline, CDR1 is SGHAT and CDR2 FQNNGV. The CDR3 spans 15 residues. V was shortened by 5 bases and J by 5 bases, with 18 bases between the two germline ends. The CDR3: CASSPAGTARYGYTF. CDR3 DNA: TGTGCCAGCAGCCCTGCCGGGACGGCGAGATATGGCTACACCTTC.